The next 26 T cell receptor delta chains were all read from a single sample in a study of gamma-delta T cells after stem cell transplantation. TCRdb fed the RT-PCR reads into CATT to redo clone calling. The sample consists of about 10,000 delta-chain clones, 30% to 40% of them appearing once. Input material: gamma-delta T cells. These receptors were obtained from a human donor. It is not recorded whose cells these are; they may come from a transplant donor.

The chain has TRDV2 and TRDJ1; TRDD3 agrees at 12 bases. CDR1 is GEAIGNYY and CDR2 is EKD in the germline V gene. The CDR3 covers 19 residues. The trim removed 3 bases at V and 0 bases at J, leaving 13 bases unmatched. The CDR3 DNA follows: TGTGCCTGTGACGCTCTCCTGGGGGATACGCGCTCTGACACCGATAAACTCATCTTT. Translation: CACDALLGDTRSDTDKLIF.

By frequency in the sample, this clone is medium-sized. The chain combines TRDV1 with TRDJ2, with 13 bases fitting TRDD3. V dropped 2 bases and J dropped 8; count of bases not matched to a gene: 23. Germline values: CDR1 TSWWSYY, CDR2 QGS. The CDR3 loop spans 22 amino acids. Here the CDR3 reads CALGETKRNWGIRSQLGAQLFF. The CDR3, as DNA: TGTGCTCTTGGGGAAACAAAAAGGAACTGGGGGATACGCTCCCAGCTCGGGGCACAACTCTTCTTT.

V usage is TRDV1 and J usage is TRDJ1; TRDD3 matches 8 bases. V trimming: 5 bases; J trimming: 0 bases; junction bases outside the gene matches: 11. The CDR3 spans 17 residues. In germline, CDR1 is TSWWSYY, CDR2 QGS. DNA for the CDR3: TGTGCTCTTGGGCCCTCTTGGCTACTGGGGGACACCGATAAACTCATCTTT. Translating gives CALGPSWLLGDTDKLIF.

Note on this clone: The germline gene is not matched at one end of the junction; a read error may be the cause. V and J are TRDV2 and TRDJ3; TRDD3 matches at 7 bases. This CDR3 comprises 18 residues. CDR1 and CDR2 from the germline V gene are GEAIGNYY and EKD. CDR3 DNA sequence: TGTGCCTGTGACATTCCTGGGGGCTCCACCTGGTACACCCGACAGATGTTTTTC. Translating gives CACDIPGGSTWYTRQMFF.

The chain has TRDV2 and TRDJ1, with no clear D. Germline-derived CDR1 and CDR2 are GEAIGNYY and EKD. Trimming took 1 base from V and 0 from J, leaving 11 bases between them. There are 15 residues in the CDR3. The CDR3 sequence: CACDTRVVHTDKLIF. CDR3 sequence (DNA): TGTGCCTGTGACACGAGGGTGGTCCACACCGATAAACTCATCTTT.

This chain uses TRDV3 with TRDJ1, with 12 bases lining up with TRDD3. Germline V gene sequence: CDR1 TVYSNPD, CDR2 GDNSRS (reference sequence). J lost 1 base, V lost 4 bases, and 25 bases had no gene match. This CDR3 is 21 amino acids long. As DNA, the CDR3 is TGTGCCTCCTTCCTCGGTGTACTGGGGGATACTGGCCCCCCGACCACCGATAAACTCATCTTT. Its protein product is CASFLGVLGDTGPPTTDKLIF.

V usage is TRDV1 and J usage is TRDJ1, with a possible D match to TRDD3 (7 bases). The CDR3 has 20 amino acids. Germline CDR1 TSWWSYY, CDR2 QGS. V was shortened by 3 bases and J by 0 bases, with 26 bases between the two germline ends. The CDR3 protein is CALGDRASFWGYKYTDKLIF. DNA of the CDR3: TGTGCTCTTGGGGATCGAGCTTCCTTCTGGGGGTACAAGTACACCGATAAACTCATCTTT.

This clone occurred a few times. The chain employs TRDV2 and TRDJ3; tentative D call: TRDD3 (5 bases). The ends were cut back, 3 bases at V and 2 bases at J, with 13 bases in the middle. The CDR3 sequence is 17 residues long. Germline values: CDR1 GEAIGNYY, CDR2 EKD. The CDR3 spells CACDFIGIPWDTRQMFF. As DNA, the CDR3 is TGTGCCTGTGACTTTATTGGGATTCCCTGGGACACCCGACAGATGTTTTTC.

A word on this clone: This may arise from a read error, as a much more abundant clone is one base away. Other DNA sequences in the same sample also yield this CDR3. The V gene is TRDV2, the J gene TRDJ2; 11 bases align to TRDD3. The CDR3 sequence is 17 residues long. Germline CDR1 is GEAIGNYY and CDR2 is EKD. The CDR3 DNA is TGCGCCTGTGACAAACGATGGGGGATACGCCTGGCAGCACAACTCTTCTTT. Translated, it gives CACDKRWGIRLAAQLFF.

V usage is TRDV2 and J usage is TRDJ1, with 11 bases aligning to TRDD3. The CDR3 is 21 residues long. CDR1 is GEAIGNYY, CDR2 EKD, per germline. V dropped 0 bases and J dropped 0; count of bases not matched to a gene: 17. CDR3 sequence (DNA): TGTGCCTGTGACACCCCGGTTCCAATTTACTGGGGGATATTGTACACCGATAAACTCATCTTT. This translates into CACDTPVPIYWGILYTDKLIF.

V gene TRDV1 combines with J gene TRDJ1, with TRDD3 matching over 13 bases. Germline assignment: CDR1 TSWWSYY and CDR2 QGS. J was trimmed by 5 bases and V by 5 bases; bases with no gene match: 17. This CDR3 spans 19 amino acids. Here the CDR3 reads CALGPRVLGDTGGMDKLIF. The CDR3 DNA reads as TGTGCTCTTGGGCCCCGGGTACTGGGGGATACGGGGGGGATGGATAAACTCATCTTT.

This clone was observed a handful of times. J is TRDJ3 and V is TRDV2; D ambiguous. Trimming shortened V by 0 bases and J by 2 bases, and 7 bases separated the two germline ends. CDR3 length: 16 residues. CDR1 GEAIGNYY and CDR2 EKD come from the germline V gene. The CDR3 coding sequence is TGTGCCTGTGACACCGGGCCCCCCTGGGACACCCGACAGATGTTTTTC. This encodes CACDTGPPWDTRQMFF.

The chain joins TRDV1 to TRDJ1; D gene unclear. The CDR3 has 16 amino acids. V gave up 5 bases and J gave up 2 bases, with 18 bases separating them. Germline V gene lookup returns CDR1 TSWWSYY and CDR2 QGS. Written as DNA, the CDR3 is TGTGCTCTTGGGTTATCCCCGACCCGGGCAACCGATAAACTCATCTTT. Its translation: CALGLSPTRATDKLIF.

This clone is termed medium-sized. As DNA, the CDR3 is TGTGCCTTCCTCCTCCCCCAAGAAGGGATACAAGCACAACTCTTCTTT. This gives the protein CAFLLPQEGIQAQLFF. This sequence joins TRDV3 and TRDJ2, with 7 bases matching TRDD3. This CDR3 spans 16 amino acids. With V trimmed by 3 bases and J by 7 bases, 17 bases remained unmatched. Germline V gives CDR1 TVYSNPD, CDR2 GDNSRS (reference sequence).

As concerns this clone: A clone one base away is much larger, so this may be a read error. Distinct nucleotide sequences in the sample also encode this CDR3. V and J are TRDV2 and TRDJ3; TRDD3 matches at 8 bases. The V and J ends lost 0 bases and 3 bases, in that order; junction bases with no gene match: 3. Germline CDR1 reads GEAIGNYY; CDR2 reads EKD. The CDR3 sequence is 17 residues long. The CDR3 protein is CACDTAGGYWDTRQMFF. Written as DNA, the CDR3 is TGTGCCTGTGACACCGCGGGGGGATACTGGGACACCCGACAGATGTTTTTC.

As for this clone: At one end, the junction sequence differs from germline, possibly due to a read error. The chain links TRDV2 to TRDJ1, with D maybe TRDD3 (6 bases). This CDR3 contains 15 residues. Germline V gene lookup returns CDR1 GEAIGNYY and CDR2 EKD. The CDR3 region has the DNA TGTGCCTGTGATCTGGGGACCGAGTACACCGATAACCTCATCTTT. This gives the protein CACDLGTEYTDNLIF.

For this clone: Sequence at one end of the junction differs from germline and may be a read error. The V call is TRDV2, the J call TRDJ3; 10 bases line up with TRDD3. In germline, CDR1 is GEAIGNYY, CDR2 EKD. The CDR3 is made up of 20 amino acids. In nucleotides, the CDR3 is TGTGCCTGTGACACCGCTTGGGGGATACTGAACTCCTGTGACCCCCGCCAGATGTTTTTC. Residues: CACDTAWGILNSCDPRQMFF.

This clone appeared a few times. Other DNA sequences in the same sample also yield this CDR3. The CDR3 region is CACDSLGDHSSWDTRQMFF. CDR3 sequence (DNA): TGTGCCTGTGACAGTCTGGGGGATCATAGCTCCTGGGACACCCGACAGATGTTTTTC. This chain joins TRDV2 and TRDJ3; 9 positions match TRDD3. This CDR3 contains 19 residues. Germline V gives CDR1 GEAIGNYY, CDR2 EKD. V dropped 2 bases and J dropped 0; count of bases not matched to a gene: 7.

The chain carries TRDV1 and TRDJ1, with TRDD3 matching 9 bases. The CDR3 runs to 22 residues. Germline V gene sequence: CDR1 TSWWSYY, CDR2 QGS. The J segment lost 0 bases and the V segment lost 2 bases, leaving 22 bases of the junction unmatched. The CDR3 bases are TGTGCTCTTGGGGAATTTAAGTCCCCTTTCATACTGGGGGAAACAAACACCGATAAACTCATCTTT. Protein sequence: CALGEFKSPFILGETNTDKLIF.

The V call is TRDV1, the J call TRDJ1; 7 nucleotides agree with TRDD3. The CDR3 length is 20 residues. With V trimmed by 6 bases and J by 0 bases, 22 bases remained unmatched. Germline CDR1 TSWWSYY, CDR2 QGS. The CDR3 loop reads CALGGPYCGILSPYTDKLIF. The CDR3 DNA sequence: TGTGCTCTTGGAGGTCCGTACTGTGGGATACTGAGCCCTTACACCGATAAACTCATCTTT.

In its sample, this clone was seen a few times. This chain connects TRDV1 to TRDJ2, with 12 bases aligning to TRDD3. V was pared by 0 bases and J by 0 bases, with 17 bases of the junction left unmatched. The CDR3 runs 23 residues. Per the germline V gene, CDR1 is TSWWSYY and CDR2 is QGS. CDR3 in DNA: TGTGCTCTTGGGGAACTTCTCCGATATGGAGCTGGGGGATACGCGGCTTTGACAGCACAACTCTTCTTT. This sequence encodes CALGELLRYGAGGYAALTAQLFF.

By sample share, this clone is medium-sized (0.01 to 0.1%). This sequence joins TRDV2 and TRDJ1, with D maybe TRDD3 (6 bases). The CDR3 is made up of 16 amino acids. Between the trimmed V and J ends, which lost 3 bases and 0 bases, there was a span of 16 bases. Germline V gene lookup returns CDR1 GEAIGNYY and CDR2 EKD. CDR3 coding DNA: TGTGCCTGTGACCCGGTCCTTGGGGGTAACACCGATAAACTCATCTTT. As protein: CACDPVLGGNTDKLIF.

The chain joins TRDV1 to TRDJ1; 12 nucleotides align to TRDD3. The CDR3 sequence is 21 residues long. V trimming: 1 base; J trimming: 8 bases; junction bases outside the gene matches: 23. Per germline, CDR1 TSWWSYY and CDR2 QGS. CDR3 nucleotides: TGTGCTCTTGGGGAACCCTTCGGACGTACTGGGGGATACCCAGGAGAGGCCAAACTCATCTTT. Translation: CALGEPFGRTGGYPGEAKLIF.

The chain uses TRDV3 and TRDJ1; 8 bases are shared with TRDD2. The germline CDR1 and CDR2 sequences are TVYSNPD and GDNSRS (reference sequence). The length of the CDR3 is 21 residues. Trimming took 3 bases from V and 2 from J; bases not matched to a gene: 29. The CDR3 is CAFQPRGLPNWGRGSTDKLIF. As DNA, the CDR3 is TGTGCCTTCCAACCTCGAGGCCTTCCTAATTGGGGCCGGGGGTCGACCGATAAACTCATCTTT. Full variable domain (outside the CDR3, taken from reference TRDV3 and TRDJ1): CDKVTQSSPDQTVASGSEVVLLCTYDTVYSNPDLFWYRIRPDYSFQFVFYGDNSRSEGADFTQGRFSVKHILTQKAFHLVISPVRTEDSATYYCAFQPRGLPNWGRGSTDKLIFGKGTRVTVEP.

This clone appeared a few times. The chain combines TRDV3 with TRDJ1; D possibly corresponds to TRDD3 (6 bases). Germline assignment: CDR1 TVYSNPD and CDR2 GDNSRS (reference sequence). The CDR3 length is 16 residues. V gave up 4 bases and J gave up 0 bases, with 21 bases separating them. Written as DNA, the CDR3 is TGTGCCTGCAGATGGGGGGGCCCCCCGTACACCGATAAACTCATCTTT. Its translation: CACRWGGPPYTDKLIF.

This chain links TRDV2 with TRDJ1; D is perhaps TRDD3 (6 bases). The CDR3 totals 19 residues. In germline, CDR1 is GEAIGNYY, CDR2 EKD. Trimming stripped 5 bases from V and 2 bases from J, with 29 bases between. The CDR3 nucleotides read TGTGCCTGTGGGCACTGGTACTGGGTGAGACGCCGGCGAACCGATAAACTCATCTTT. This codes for CACGHWYWVRRRRTDKLIF.